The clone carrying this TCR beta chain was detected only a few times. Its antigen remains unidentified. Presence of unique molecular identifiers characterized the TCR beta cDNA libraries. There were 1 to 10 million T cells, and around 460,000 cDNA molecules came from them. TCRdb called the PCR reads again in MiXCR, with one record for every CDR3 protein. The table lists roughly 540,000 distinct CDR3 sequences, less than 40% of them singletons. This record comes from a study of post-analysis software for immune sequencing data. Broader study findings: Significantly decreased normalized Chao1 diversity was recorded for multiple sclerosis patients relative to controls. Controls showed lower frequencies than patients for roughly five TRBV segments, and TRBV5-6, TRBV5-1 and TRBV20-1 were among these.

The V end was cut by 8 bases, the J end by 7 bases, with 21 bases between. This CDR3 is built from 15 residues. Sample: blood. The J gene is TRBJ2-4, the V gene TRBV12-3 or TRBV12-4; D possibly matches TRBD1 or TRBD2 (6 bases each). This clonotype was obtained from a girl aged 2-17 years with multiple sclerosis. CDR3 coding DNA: TGTGCCAGCTCGGGGTCTCGGGGGCTCCGGAACATTCAGTACTTC. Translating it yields CASSGSRGLRNIQYF.